This T cell receptor beta chain was recorded in a study of blood T cell repertoires in COVID-19. Across the whole study: Spain, Italy and the United States supplied samples that represented acute and convalescent COVID-19. T cells, B-cell-depleted T cells, or PBMCs provided the cDNA or gDNA that served as material.

Points on this clone: Germline and junction disagree at one end, which may indicate a read error.

Measured with immunoSEQ multiplex PCR; TCRdb has only the in-frame clones, and not every one. The data hold approximately 310,000 clones, with 85% observed a single time. Recruitment covered about 25 US areas and drew participants whose ages spanned roughly 18 to 100 years. Categorization into cohorts depended on clinical history that participants reported. Sequenced: PBMCs or T cells enriched from blood (not recorded which). The clonotype originates from a young woman who had been exposed to COVID-19.

CDR3 nucleotides: TGTGCTAGCAGCGAAGCGGGGGGGATGGTAGAGACCCAGTACTTC. Translated, it gives CASSEAGGMVETQYF. The rearrangement joins TRBV7-7 to TRBJ2-5; 10 nucleotides line up with TRBD2. The CDR3 consists of 15 residues. Germline V gives CDR1 SSHAT, CDR2 FNYEAQ (reference sequence). Looking up the rest from reference TRBV7-7 and TRBJ2-5 gives the full variable domain: GAGVSQSPRYKVTKRGQDVTLRCDPISSHATLYWYQQALGQGPEFLTYFNYEAQPDKSGLPSDRFSAERPEGSISTLTIQRTEQRDSAMYRCASSEAGGMVETQYFGPGTRLLVL.